The 11 T cell receptor beta chains presented below share a single source sample, sequenced in a study of blood T cell repertoires in COVID-19 (dated by TCRdb to 2020 to 2021). The library was produced with the immunoSEQ multiplex PCR assay. The table comes from immuneACCESS by way of TCRdb, which keeps in-frame sequences with V and J called. Part of the clones is missing from these tables; in studies checked, under half for an unresolved V gene and the rest for unknown reasons. This sample lists 150,000 to 200,000 clones; about nine tenths were detected once. The top ten constitute around 4.6% of the sample. Sequencing was performed on peripheral blood. Receptors originate from a man aged 25-40 years with COVID-19, enrolled during active disease.

J is TRBJ1-1 and V is TRBV3-1 (or the pseudogene TRBV3-2); D uncertain. This CDR3 region has 14 residues. Between the trimmed V and J ends, which lost 0 bases and 4 bases, there was a span of 9 bases. Germline V gene sequence: CDR1 LGHDT, CDR2 YNNKEL (reference sequence). The CDR3 protein is CASSQDYPATEAFF. CDR3 bases: TGTGCCAGCAGCCAAGACTATCCCGCCACTGAAGCTTTCTTT.

CDR3 in DNA: TGTGCCAGCAGCTTAGGACAGACCAATCAGCCCCAGCATTTT. It codes for CASSLGQTNQPQHF. This chain connects TRBV7-9 to TRBJ1-5; perhaps TRBD1 as D (5 bases). V was pared by 1 base and J by 3 bases, with 7 bases between. The germline gives CDR1 SEHNR, CDR2 FQNEAQ (reference sequence). CDR3 length equals 14 residues.

The rearrangement uses TRBV5-4 and TRBJ2-7; 12 bases are shared with TRBD2. The CDR3 runs to 15 residues. J gave up 2 bases and V 2 bases, and 2 bases lay outside the gene matches. Germline V gene data show CDR1 as SGHNT and CDR2 as YYREEE (reference sequence). Written as DNA, the CDR3 is TGTGCCAGCAGCTTCGGACTAGCGGGGACCTACGAGCAGTACTTC. This translates into CASSFGLAGTYEQYF.

The V and J genes are TRBV28 and TRBJ1-5; 8 positions agree with TRBD1. V was pared by 10 bases and J by 2 bases, with 7 bases of the junction left unmatched. This CDR3 region has 14 residues. Germline-derived CDR1 and CDR2 are MDHEN and SYDVKM. CDR3 bases: TGTGCCACCCGACAGGGGTGGCGCAATCAGCCCCAGCATTTT. As protein: CATRQGWRNQPQHF.

The CDR3 reads CASGVRGTDTQYF. DNA of the CDR3: TGTGCCAGTGGTGTGAGGGGCACAGATACGCAGTATTTT. The rearrangement links TRBV19 to TRBJ2-3, with D tentatively TRBD2 (5 bases). The germline gives CDR1 LNHDA, CDR2 SQIVND (reference sequence). The length of the CDR3 is 13 residues. Trimming took 8 bases from V and 1 from J, leaving 10 bases between them.

The chain employs TRBV19 and TRBJ1-5; perhaps TRBD1 as D (5 bases). This CDR3 region has 18 residues. The germline V and J ends were trimmed by 4 bases and 6 bases, with 25 bases remaining between them. CDR1 and CDR2 (germline): LNHDA, SQIVND (reference sequence). CDR3 sequence: CASSKLREGRLLGQPQHF. Written as DNA, the CDR3 is TGTGCCAGTAGTAAGCTCCGGGAGGGGCGCCTGTTGGGTCAGCCCCAGCATTTT.

This clone was observed once. The V call is TRBV5-1, the J call TRBJ2-1; maybe TRBD2 (5 bases). Trimming stripped 4 bases from V and 4 bases from J, with 18 bases between. Germline V CDR1 and CDR2: SGHRS, YFSETQ. There are 16 residues in the CDR3. DNA of the CDR3: TGCGCCAGCAGCCCCTCTCAGCGGACCCTTTACAATGAGCAGTTCTTC. Translated, it gives CASSPSQRTLYNEQFF.

The genes are TRBV7-2 and TRBJ1-6, with D possibly matching TRBD1 (5 bases). This CDR3 has 13 residues. V was trimmed by 8 bases and J by 14 bases, leaving 19 bases between them. In germline, CDR1 is SGHTA, CDR2 FQGNSA. As DNA, the CDR3 is TGTGCCAGCTCCGGGGGGGGGACTATAGCCCTCCACTTT. Translating gives CASSGGGTIALHF.

J is TRBJ2-7 and V is TRBV7-9; 8 positions match TRBD1. The V segment lost 1 base and the J segment 0 bases; nucleotides outside the gene matches: 2. The CDR3 sequence is 15 residues long. Germline V gene sequence: CDR1 SEHNR, CDR2 FQNEAQ (reference sequence). CDR3 in DNA: TGTGCCAGCAGCTTAGGGACAGGGCTCTCCTACGAGCAGTACTTC. It specifies CASSLGTGLSYEQYF.

This clone has a handful of counts. This chain uses TRBV5-1 with TRBJ2-3, with 8 bases identical to TRBD1. Trimming cost V 5 bases and J 2 bases; bases outside gene matches: 4. The CDR3 consists of 14 residues. Germline V gene sequence: CDR1 SGHRS, CDR2 YFSETQ. The chain's CDR3 is CASRSGGLTDTQYF. DNA for the CDR3: TGCGCCAGCAGATCAGGGGGCCTCACAGATACGCAGTATTTT.

The chain recombines TRBV28 with TRBJ1-2; 10 nucleotides agree with TRBD1. Germline trimming cut 6 bases from V and 0 bases from J; bases unmatched to any gene: 7. Germline values: CDR1 MDHEN, CDR2 SYDVKM. This CDR3 comprises 16 residues. CDR3 in DNA: TGTGCCAGCAGACCTGGCGGGACAGGGGCTAACTATGGCTACACCTTC. Protein sequence: CASRPGGTGANYGYTF.